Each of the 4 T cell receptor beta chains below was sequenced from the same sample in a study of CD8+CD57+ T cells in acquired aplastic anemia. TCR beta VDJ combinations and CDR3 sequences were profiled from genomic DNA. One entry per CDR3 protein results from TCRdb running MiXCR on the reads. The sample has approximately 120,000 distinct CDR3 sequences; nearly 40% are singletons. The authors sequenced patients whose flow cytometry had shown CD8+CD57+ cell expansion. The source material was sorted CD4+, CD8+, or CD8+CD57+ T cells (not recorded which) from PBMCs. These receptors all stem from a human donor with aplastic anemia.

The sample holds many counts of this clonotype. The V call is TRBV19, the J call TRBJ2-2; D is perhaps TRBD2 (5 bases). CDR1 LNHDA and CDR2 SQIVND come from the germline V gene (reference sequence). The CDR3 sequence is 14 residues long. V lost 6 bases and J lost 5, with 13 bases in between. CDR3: CASRKHRGTGELFF. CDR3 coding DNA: TGTGCCAGTAGAAAGCACCGCGGGACCGGGGAGCTGTTTTTT.

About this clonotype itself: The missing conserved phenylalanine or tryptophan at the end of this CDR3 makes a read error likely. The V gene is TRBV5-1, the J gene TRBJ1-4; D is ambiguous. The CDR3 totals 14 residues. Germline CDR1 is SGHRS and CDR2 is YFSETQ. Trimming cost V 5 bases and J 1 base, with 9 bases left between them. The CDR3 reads CASSRGRTNEKLFS. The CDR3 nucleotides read TGCGCCAGCAGTCGAGGTAGAACTAATGAAAAACTGTTTTCT.

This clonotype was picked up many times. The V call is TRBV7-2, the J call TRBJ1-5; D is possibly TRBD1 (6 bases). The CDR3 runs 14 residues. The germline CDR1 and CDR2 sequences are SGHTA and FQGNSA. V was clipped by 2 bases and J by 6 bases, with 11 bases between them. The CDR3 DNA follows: TGTGCCAGCAGCTTAAAAGCAGGGGCTCAGCCCCAGCATTTT. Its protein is CASSLKAGAQPQHF.

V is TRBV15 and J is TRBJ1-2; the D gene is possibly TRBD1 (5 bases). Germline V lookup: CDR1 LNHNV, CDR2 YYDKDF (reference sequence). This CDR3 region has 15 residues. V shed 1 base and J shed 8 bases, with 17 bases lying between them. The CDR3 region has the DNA TGTGCCACCAGCAGAGTCACGGGGGGAGGTAGAGGCTACACCTTC. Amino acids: CATSRVTGGGRGYTF.